The rows below give T cell receptor beta chains drawn from one sample of a study of patients and donors after allogeneic stem cell transplantation. TCRdb re-called the RT-PCR reads with MiXCR, one entry per CDR3 protein. The sample comprises approximately 220,000 distinct CDR3 sequences, around 41% of which are singletons, and approximately 10% rests with the top ten. The sequencing input was blood, either unsorted or a sorted T cell fraction (not recorded which). The receptors come from a human donor who was either an allogeneic HSCT recipient or a stem cell or donor lymphocyte infusion donor (not recorded which). It is not recorded whose cells these are; they may come from a transplant donor. Each CDR3 is given with its conserved first and last residue. The order of the fields is clone size, V gene, J gene, D gene, CDR3 DNA, CDR3 protein. A D gene is named only where the DNA matches it firmly. The size of a clone is reported for some rows only, either as once, few or many, or as a class for expanded clones.

clone size: NA; V gene: TRBV21-1; J gene: TRBJ1-5; D gene: NA; CDR3 DNA: TGTGCCAGCAGCAAACATACGGTCGGGGAAAGCAATCAGCCCCAGCATTTT; CDR3 protein: CASSKHTVGESNQPQHF
clone size: NA; V gene: TRBV7-2; J gene: TRBJ1-1; D gene: TRBD1; CDR3 DNA: TGTGCCAGCAGATACGGACAGGGGGGAACTGAAGCTTTCTTT; CDR3 protein: CASRYGQGGTEAFF
clone size: NA; V gene: TRBV4-2; J gene: TRBJ1-6; D gene: NA; CDR3 DNA: TGTGCCAGCAGCCAAGAAGGGACCCATAATTCACCCCTCCACTTT; CDR3 protein: CASSQEGTHNSPLHF
clone size: NA; V gene: TRBV6-1; J gene: TRBJ1-1; D gene: NA; CDR3 DNA: TGTGCCAGCAATGAGGGGGGGCCCACTGAAGCTTTCTTT; CDR3 protein: CASNEGGPTEAFF
clone size: NA; V gene: TRBV29-1; J gene: TRBJ2-7; D gene: NA; CDR3 DNA: TGCAGCGTTGACGGGGGGCCCAGTGACAAGCAGTACTTC; CDR3 protein: CSVDGGPSDKQYF
clone size: once; V gene: TRBV29-1; J gene: TRBJ1-1; D gene: NA; CDR3 DNA: TGCAGCGTCGGGAATGCCTTTGCTTTCTTT; CDR3 protein: CSVGNAFAFF
clone size: NA; V gene: TRBV12-3/TRBV12-4; J gene: TRBJ2-2; D gene: TRBD2; CDR3 DNA: TGTGCCCTCGGGGAGGGTGACACCGGGGAGCTGTTTTTT; CDR3 protein: CALGEGDTGELFF
clone size: few; V gene: TRBV28; J gene: TRBJ2-1; D gene: NA; CDR3 DNA: TGTGCCAGCAGTATGGCTCCCCGGGTTTACAATGAGCAGTTCTTC; CDR3 protein: CASSMAPRVYNEQFF
clone size: NA; V gene: TRBV7-2; J gene: TRBJ2-1; D gene: NA; CDR3 DNA: TGTGCCAGCAGCAATACTAGGGGCAATGAGCAGTTCTTC; CDR3 protein: CASSNTRGNEQFF
clone size: few; V gene: TRBV29-1; J gene: TRBJ2-3; D gene: NA; CDR3 DNA: TGCAGCGTTGTTGGCAGGGAGAGCACAGATACGCAGTATTTT; CDR3 protein: CSVVGRESTDTQYF
clone size: NA; V gene: TRBV19; J gene: TRBJ1-5; D gene: NA; CDR3 DNA: TGTGCCAGTAGGCATACCGACAGCCCCCATCAGCCCCAGCATTTT; CDR3 protein: CASRHTDSPHQPQHF
clone size: few; V gene: TRBV5-1; J gene: TRBJ2-5; D gene: NA; CDR3 DNA: TGCGCCAGCAGCTTGGCGGAGGGAGTTCAGGGTGGGGAGACCCAGTACTTC; CDR3 protein: CASSLAEGVQGGETQYF
clone size: NA; V gene: TRBV20-1; J gene: TRBJ2-7; D gene: NA; CDR3 DNA: TGCAGTGCTAGAGATGAGGCAGAATCCTACGAGCAGTACTTC; CDR3 protein: CSARDEAESYEQYF
clone size: NA; V gene: TRBV18; J gene: TRBJ1-1; D gene: NA; CDR3 DNA: TGTGCCAGCTCACCCCTCGTCATGGGGGGCTTGGGGAACACTGAAGCTTTCTTT; CDR3 protein: CASSPLVMGGLGNTEAFF
clone size: few; V gene: TRBV5-1; J gene: TRBJ1-6; D gene: NA; CDR3 DNA: TGCGCCAGCAGCCCCCAGGGATCACCCCTCCACTTT; CDR3 protein: CASSPQGSPLHF
clone size: NA; V gene: TRBV5-1; J gene: TRBJ1-1; D gene: NA; CDR3 DNA: TGCGCCAGCAGCTTGGCCGTCGGCAGGTGGACAACTGAAGCTTTCTTT; CDR3 protein: CASSLAVGRWTTEAFF
clone size: NA; V gene: TRBV5-5; J gene: TRBJ1-4; D gene: NA; CDR3 DNA: TGTGCCAGCAGCTTGGGGACACGGATTAATGAAAAACTGTTTTTT; CDR3 protein: CASSLGTRINEKLFF
clone size: NA; V gene: TRBV12-3/TRBV12-4; J gene: TRBJ1-2; D gene: NA; CDR3 DNA: TGTGCCAGCAGTCGACGGGTAGAGAATGGCTACACCTTC; CDR3 protein: CASSRRVENGYTF
clone size: NA; V gene: TRBV12-3/TRBV12-4; J gene: TRBJ2-7; D gene: TRBD2; CDR3 DNA: TGTGCCAGCAGTTTCGGGGGGGGCGCGTACGAGCAGTACTTC; CDR3 protein: CASSFGGGAYEQYF
clone size: NA; V gene: TRBV12-3/TRBV12-4; J gene: TRBJ2-2; D gene: NA; CDR3 DNA: TGTGCCAGCAGTTTTCTGGGCACAGGAGTTACCGGGGAGCTGTTTTTT; CDR3 protein: CASSFLGTGVTGELFF
clone size: once; V gene: TRBV5-1; J gene: TRBJ2-1; D gene: NA; CDR3 DNA: TGCGCCAGCATGGAGGGGACCTACAATGAGCAGTTCTTC; CDR3 protein: CASMEGTYNEQFF
clone size: NA; V gene: TRBV20-1; J gene: TRBJ2-7; D gene: NA; CDR3 DNA: TGCAGTGCTCACCCGGGACAAGATTTCTACGAGCAGTACTTC; CDR3 protein: CSAHPGQDFYEQYF
clone size: few; V gene: TRBV18; J gene: TRBJ2-4; D gene: NA; CDR3 DNA: TGTGCCAGCTCACCGCGACCGGGGAACATTCAGTACTTC; CDR3 protein: CASSPRPGNIQYF
clone size: NA; V gene: TRBV3-1; J gene: TRBJ2-4; D gene: NA; CDR3 DNA: TGTGCCAGCAGCCAAGATGCAGCTGCCAAAAACATTCAGTACTTC; CDR3 protein: CASSQDAAAKNIQYF
clone size: NA; V gene: TRBV7-8; J gene: TRBJ2-1; D gene: NA; CDR3 DNA: TGTGCCAGCAGCATCAGGGTGGGTGAGCAGTTCTTC; CDR3 protein: CASSIRVGEQFF
clone size: NA; V gene: TRBV9; J gene: TRBJ1-4; D gene: NA; CDR3 DNA: TGTGCCAGCAGCGTAGGGGGACTAAATGAAAAACTGTTTTTT; CDR3 protein: CASSVGGLNEKLFF
clone size: NA; V gene: TRBV7-2; J gene: TRBJ1-1; D gene: NA; CDR3 DNA: TGTGCCAGCAGCTTACCCACTCTGAACACTGAAGCTTTCTTT; CDR3 protein: CASSLPTLNTEAFF
clone size: once; V gene: TRBV27; J gene: TRBJ2-3; D gene: NA; CDR3 DNA: TGTGCCAGCAGTCCGAACACAGATACGCAGTATTTT; CDR3 protein: CASSPNTDTQYF
clone size: NA; V gene: TRBV10-3; J gene: TRBJ2-7; D gene: TRBD2; CDR3 DNA: TGTGCCATCAGTGAGTCGGGACTAGCGCAGTACTTC; CDR3 protein: CAISESGLAQYF
clone size: NA; V gene: TRBV10-3; J gene: TRBJ1-1; D gene: NA; CDR3 DNA: TGTGCCATCAGTGGGTGGGGCAGCCCAGAAGCTTTCTTT; CDR3 protein: CAISGWGSPEAFF
clone size: NA; V gene: TRBV19; J gene: TRBJ1-1; D gene: TRBD1; CDR3 DNA: TGTGCCAGTAGTGAGAACGACAGGGCCTGGTTCGCTTTCTTT; CDR3 protein: CASSENDRAWFAFF
clone size: NA; V gene: TRBV12-3/TRBV12-4; J gene: TRBJ1-1; D gene: NA; CDR3 DNA: TGTGCCAGCAGTCCGCAGGACATTTACTCTGAAGCTTTCTTT; CDR3 protein: CASSPQDIYSEAFF
clone size: once; V gene: TRBV14; J gene: TRBJ2-1; D gene: NA; CDR3 DNA: TGTGCCAGCAGCCAGCTACAGGGTTCGCTCTACAATGAGCAGTTCTTC; CDR3 protein: CASSQLQGSLYNEQFF
clone size: NA; V gene: TRBV3-1; J gene: TRBJ2-3; D gene: NA; CDR3 DNA: TGTGCCAGCAGCCAAGATATGGATACGCAGTATTTT; CDR3 protein: CASSQDMDTQYF
clone size: NA; V gene: TRBV15; J gene: TRBJ1-1; D gene: NA; CDR3 DNA: TGTGCCACCAGCAGACATCCAAACACTGAAGCTTTCTTT; CDR3 protein: CATSRHPNTEAFF
clone size: NA; V gene: TRBV28; J gene: TRBJ2-7; D gene: NA; CDR3 DNA: TGTGCCAGCAGTTCCCCGGGACGTAACGAGCAGTACTTC; CDR3 protein: CASSSPGRNEQYF
clone size: many; V gene: TRBV12-3/TRBV12-4; J gene: TRBJ2-7; D gene: TRBD1; CDR3 DNA: TGTGCCAGCAGTAAACAGGGGGGTTACTACGAGCAGTACTTC; CDR3 protein: CASSKQGGYYEQYF
clone size: NA; V gene: TRBV6-2/TRBV6-3; J gene: TRBJ2-7; D gene: NA; CDR3 DNA: TGTGCCAGCAGTTACTCGAGTGCCAGGGTTGCCTCCTACGAGCAGTACTTC; CDR3 protein: CASSYSSARVASYEQYF